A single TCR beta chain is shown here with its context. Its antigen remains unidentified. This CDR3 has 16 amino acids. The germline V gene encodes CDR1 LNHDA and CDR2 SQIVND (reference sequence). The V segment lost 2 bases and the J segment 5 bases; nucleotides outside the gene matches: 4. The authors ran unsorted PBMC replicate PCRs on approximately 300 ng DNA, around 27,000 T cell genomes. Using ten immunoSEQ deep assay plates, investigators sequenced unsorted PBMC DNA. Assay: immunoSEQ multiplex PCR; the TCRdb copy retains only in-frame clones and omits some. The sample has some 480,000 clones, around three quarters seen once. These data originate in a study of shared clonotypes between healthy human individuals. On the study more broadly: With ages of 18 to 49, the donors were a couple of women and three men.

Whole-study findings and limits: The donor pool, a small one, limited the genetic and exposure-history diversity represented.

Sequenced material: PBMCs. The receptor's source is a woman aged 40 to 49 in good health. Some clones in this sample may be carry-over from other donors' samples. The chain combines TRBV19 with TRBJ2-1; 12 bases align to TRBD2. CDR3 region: CASSIRGLAGHNEQFF. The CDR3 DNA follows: TGTGCCAGTAGTATAAGGGGACTAGCGGGTCACAATGAGCAGTTCTTC.